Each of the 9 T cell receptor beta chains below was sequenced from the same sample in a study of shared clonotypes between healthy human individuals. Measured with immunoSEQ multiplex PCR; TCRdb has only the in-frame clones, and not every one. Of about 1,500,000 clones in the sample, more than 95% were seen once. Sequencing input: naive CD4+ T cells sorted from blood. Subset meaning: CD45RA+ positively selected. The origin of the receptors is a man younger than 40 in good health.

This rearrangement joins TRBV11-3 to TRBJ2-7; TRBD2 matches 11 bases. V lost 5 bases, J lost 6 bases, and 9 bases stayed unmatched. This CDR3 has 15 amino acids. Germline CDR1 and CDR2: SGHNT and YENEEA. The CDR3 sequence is CASSHGTSGAVEQYF. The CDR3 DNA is TGTGCCAGCAGCCACGGGACTAGCGGCGCTGTCGAGCAGTACTTC.

Here the CDR3 reads CASSQERGAGETQYF. CDR3 DNA: TGCGCCAGCAGCCAAGAGCGGGGGGCGGGTGAGACCCAGTACTTC. The gene calls are TRBV4-1 and TRBJ2-5, with 8 bases identical to TRBD2. Germline values: CDR1 MGHRA, CDR2 YSYEKL. CDR3 size: 15 residues. The J segment lost 5 bases and the V segment lost 0 bases, leaving 5 bases of the junction unmatched.

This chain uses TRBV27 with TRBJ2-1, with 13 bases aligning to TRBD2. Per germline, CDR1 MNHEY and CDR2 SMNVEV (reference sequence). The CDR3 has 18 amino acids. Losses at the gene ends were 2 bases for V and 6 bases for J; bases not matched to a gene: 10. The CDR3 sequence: CASSLRWTSGSPGNEQFF. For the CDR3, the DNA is TGTGCCAGCAGTTTACGATGGACTAGCGGGAGTCCTGGCAATGAGCAGTTCTTC.

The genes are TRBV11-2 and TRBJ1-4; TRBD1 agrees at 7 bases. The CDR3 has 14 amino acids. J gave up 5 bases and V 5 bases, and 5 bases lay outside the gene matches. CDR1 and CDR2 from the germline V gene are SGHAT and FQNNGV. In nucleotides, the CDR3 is TGTGCCAGCAGCACCGGGACAGTAAATGAAAAACTGTTTTTT. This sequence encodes CASSTGTVNEKLFF.

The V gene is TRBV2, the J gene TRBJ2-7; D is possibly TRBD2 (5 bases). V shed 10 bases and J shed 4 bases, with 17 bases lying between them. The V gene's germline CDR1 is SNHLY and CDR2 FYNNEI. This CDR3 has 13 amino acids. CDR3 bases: TGTGCCACCTCACTAGACTGGCGTTACGAGCAGTACTTC. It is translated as CATSLDWRYEQYF.

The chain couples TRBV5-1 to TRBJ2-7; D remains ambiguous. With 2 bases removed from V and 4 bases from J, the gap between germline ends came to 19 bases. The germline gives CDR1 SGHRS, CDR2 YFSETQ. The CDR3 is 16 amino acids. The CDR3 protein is CASSLTPPRKEYEQYF. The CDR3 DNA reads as TGCGCCAGCAGCTTAACGCCGCCACGGAAAGAATACGAGCAGTACTTC.

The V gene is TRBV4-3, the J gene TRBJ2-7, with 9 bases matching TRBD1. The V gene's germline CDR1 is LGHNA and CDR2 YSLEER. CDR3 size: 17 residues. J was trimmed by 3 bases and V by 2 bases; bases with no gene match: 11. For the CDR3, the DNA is TGCGCCAGCAGCCAATTTCGAGGAGGGACAGGGCTCTACGAGCAGTACTTC. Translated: CASSQFRGGTGLYEQYF.

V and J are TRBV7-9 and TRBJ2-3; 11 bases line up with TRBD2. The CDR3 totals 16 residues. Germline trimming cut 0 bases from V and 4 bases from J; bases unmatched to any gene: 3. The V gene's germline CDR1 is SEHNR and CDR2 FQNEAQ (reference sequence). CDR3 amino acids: CASSLATSGMPDTQYF. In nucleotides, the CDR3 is TGTGCCAGCAGCTTAGCGACTAGCGGGATGCCAGATACGCAGTATTTT.

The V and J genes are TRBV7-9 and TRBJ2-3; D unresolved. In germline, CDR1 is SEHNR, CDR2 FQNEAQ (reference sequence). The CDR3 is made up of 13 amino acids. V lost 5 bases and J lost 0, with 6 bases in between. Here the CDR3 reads CASSPQSTDTQYF. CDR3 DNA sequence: TGTGCCAGCAGCCCTCAGAGCACAGATACGCAGTATTTT.